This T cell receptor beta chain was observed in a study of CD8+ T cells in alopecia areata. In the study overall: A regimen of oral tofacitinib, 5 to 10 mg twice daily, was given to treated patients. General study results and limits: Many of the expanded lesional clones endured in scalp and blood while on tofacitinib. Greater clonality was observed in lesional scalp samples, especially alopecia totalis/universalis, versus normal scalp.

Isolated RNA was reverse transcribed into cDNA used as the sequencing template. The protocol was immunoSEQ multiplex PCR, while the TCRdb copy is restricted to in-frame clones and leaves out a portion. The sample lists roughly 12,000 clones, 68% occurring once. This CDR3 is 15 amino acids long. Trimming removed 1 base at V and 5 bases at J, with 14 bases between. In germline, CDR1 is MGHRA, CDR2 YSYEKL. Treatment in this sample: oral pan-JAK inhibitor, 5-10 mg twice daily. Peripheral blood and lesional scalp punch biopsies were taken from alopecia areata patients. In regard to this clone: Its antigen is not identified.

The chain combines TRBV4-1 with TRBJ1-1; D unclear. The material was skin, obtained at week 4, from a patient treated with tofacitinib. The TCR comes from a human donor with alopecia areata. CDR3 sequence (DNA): TGCGCCAGCAGCCAAGTAATTACCGGAACGACTGAAGCTTTCTTT. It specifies CASSQVITGTTEAFF.